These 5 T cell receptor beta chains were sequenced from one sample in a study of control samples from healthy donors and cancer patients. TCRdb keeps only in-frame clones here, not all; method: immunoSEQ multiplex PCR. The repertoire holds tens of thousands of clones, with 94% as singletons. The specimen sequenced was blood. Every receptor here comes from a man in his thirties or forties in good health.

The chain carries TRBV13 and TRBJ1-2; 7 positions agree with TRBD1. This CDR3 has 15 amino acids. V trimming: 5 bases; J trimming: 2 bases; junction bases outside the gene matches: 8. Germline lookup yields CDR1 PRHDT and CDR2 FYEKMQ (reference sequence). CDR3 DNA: TGTGCCAGCAGCCTCGAGACAGGGCCAAACTATGGCTACACCTTC. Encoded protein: CASSLETGPNYGYTF.

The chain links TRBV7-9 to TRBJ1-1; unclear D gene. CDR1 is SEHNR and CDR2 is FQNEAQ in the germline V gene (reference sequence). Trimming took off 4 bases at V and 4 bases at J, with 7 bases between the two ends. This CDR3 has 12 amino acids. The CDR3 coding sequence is TGTGCCAGCAGCTCCCCCAGCACTGAAGCTTTCTTT. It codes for CASSSPSTEAFF. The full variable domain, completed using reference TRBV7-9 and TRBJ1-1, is DTGVSQNPRHKITKRGQNVTFRCDPISEHNRLYWYRQTLGQGPEFLTYFQNEAQLEKSRLLSDRFSAERPKGSFSTLEIQRTEQGDSAMYLCASSSPSTEAFFGQGTRLTVV.

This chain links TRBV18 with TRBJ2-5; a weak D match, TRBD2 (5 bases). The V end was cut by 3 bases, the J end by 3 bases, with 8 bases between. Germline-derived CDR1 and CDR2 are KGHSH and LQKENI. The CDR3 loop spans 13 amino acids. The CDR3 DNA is TGTGCCAGCTCACCCGGGAAAGAAGAGACCCAGTACTTC. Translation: CASSPGKEETQYF.

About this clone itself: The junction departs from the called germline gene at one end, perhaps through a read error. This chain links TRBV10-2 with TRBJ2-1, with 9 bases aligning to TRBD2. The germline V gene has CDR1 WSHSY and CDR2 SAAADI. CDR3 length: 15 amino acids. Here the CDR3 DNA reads TGCGCCAGCAGTGAGTATAGCGGGAGCTACAATGGGCAGTTCTTC. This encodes CASSEYSGSYNGQFF.

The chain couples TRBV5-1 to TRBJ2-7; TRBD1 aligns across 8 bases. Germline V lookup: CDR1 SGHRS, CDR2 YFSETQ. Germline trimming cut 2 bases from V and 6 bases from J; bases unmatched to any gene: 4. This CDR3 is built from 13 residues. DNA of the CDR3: TGCGCCAGCAGCTTCGGGCAGGGGGCCGAGCAGTACTTC. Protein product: CASSFGQGAEQYF. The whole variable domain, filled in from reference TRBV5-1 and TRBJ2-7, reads KAGVTQTPRYLIKTRGQQVTLSCSPISGHRSVSWYQQTPGQGLQFLFEYFSETQRNKGNFPGRFSGRQFSNSRSEMNVSTLELGDSALYLCASSFGQGAEQYFGPGTRLTVT.